This TCR beta chain was identified during a study of CD8 T cells in ankylosing spondylitis. This clonotype was seen only a few times. This CDR3 comprises 14 residues. The V and J ends lost 6 bases and 2 bases, in that order; junction bases with no gene match: 5. Libraries of TCR beta came from quantitative 5'-RACE with molecular barcodes. TCRdb re-derived calls from the 5' RACE reads in MiXCR, one entry per CDR3 protein. The sample consists of 200,000 or so distinct CDR3 sequences, roughly 26% of them appearing once. The source is a male donor with ankylosing spondylitis or in good health (not recorded which). The chain employs TRBV12-3 or TRBV12-4 and TRBJ2-7, with 9 bases matching TRBD1. The sample was blood, either unsorted or a sorted T cell fraction (not recorded which). In nucleotides, the CDR3 is TGTGCCAGCAGAGCCGGGACAGGGCCCTACGAGCAGTACTTC. Translating gives CASRAGTGPYEQYF.